This TCR beta chain was documented in a study of blood T cells in healthy people across ages. General study findings and limits: Naive T cell percentage by flow cytometry tracked strongly with beta diversity.

Concerning this clonotype: Its specificity is unknown.

Germline CDR1 and CDR2: SEHNR and FQNEAQ (reference sequence). CDR3 length: 16 amino acids. The V segment lost 5 bases and the J segment 11 bases; nucleotides outside the gene matches: 20. The individuals who served as donors were healthy Caucasians living in Russia, aged roughly 6 to 100. At least 7 million PBMCs were isolated per sample. Extraction yielded at least 6 micrograms of total RNA per sample. It was with a sample-barcoded 5' primer and a J-beta primer mix that a second PCR of about 6 to 12 cycles was run. TCRdb itself ran the 5' RACE reads through MiXCR, one entry per CDR3 protein. The data contain more than 1.4 million distinct CDR3 sequences, approximately 38% of them seen just once; the ten biggest clones take up roughly 7.9%.

The chain links TRBV7-9 to TRBJ2-5; 7 bases align to TRBD2. Sequenced sample: blood. The TCR comes from a woman aged 18-29 years in good health. The CDR3 sequence: CASSLIGGVRGNEQYF. The CDR3 nucleotides read TGTGCCAGCAGCCTGATTGGGGGAGTGCGGGGGAATGAGCAGTACTTC.